These T cell receptor beta chains were read from a single sample in a study of spatial heterogeneity in lung cancer. TCRdb redid the calling of the 5' RACE reads with MiXCR, one entry per CDR3 protein. The table shows under 15,000 distinct CDR3 sequences, with roughly 13% occurring only once. Material: PBMCs, obtained at surgery. These TCRs come from a female donor with early-stage non-small cell lung cancer. The CDR3 runs from the conserved cysteine through the conserved F or W. A D gene is named only where the DNA matches it firmly. Clone size is stated in some rows and not others, as once, few, many or a class when expanded.

V gene: TRBV2; J gene: TRBJ2-5; clone size: many; D gene: .; CDR3 protein: CASSEITGYQETQYF; CDR3 DNA: TGTGCCAGCAGTGAAATAACAGGCTACCAAGAGACCCAGTACTTC
V gene: TRBV2; J gene: TRBJ1-1; clone size: .; D gene: .; CDR3 protein: CASSLRGNTGNTEAFF; CDR3 DNA: TGTGCCAGCAGTCTCCGAGGGAACACAGGGAACACTGAAGCTTTCTTT
V gene: TRBV7-9; J gene: TRBJ2-3; clone size: .; D gene: TRBD2; CDR3 protein: CASSSGGGRNTDTQYF; CDR3 DNA: TGTGCCAGCAGCTCGGGGGGAGGGCGCAACACAGATACGCAGTATTTT
V gene: TRBV7-3; J gene: TRBJ1-2; clone size: many; D gene: .; CDR3 protein: CASSPSGQISGYTF; CDR3 DNA: TGTGCCAGCAGCCCTTCGGGACAAATTAGTGGCTACACCTTC
V gene: TRBV10-1; J gene: TRBJ1-2; clone size: many; D gene: .; CDR3 protein: CASSLDGNYGYTF; CDR3 DNA: TGCGCCAGCAGTTTGGACGGCAACTATGGCTACACCTTC
V gene: TRBV5-4; J gene: TRBJ2-1; clone size: few; D gene: TRBD1; CDR3 protein: CASSLGGTDNEQFF; CDR3 DNA: TGTGCCAGCAGCTTGGGTGGGACAGACAATGAGCAGTTCTTC
V gene: TRBV7-2; J gene: TRBJ2-3; clone size: .; D gene: .; CDR3 protein: CASRGPSTDTQYF; CDR3 DNA: TGTGCCAGCAGGGGACCTAGCACAGATACGCAGTATTTT
V gene: TRBV7-2; J gene: TRBJ2-7; clone size: many; D gene: TRBD1; CDR3 protein: CASSFSGQGLYEQYF; CDR3 DNA: TGTGCCAGCAGCTTCTCGGGACAGGGCCTATACGAGCAGTACTTC
V gene: TRBV2; J gene: TRBJ2-4; clone size: medium-sized; D gene: .; CDR3 protein: CASSDGRAKNIQYF; CDR3 DNA: TGTGCCAGCAGTGATGGGCGCGCCAAAAACATTCAGTACTTC
V gene: TRBV19; J gene: TRBJ2-7; clone size: medium-sized; D gene: TRBD2; CDR3 protein: CASRGASGGDYEQYF; CDR3 DNA: TGTGCCAGTAGGGGGGCTAGCGGGGGCGACTACGAGCAGTACTTC
V gene: TRBV7-9; J gene: TRBJ2-7; clone size: medium-sized; D gene: TRBD2; CDR3 protein: CASSLNRDYVDEQYF; CDR3 DNA: TGTGCCAGCAGCCTAAACCGGGACTATGTGGACGAGCAGTACTTC
V gene: TRBV28; J gene: TRBJ2-2; clone size: medium-sized; D gene: TRBD1; CDR3 protein: CASSLYRQGGNTGELFF; CDR3 DNA: TGTGCCAGCAGTTTATATCGACAGGGGGGGAACACCGGGGAGCTGTTTTTT
V gene: TRBV7-2; J gene: TRBJ1-6; clone size: many; D gene: .; CDR3 protein: CASSPGVGLGYNSPLHF; CDR3 DNA: TGTGCCAGCAGCCCGGGAGTGGGATTGGGGTATAATTCACCCCTCCACTTT
V gene: TRBV6-5; J gene: TRBJ2-7; clone size: medium-sized; D gene: TRBD1; CDR3 protein: CASSWSPGQGAYEQYF; CDR3 DNA: TGTGCCAGCAGTTGGTCCCCGGGACAGGGGGCCTACGAGCAGTACTTC
V gene: TRBV4-2; J gene: TRBJ2-7; clone size: medium-sized; D gene: TRBD2; CDR3 protein: CASSQQRGTSGTYEQYF; CDR3 DNA: TGTGCCAGCAGCCAACAGAGAGGGACTAGCGGTACGTACGAGCAGTACTTC
V gene: TRBV7-2; J gene: TRBJ1-2; clone size: few; D gene: .; CDR3 protein: CASSLGPSYYGYTF; CDR3 DNA: TGTGCCAGCAGCTTAGGACCTTCTTACTATGGCTACACCTTC
V gene: TRBV7-8; J gene: TRBJ2-1; clone size: many; D gene: .; CDR3 protein: CASSLVDSSVFF; CDR3 DNA: TGTGCCAGCAGCTTAGTGGACTCTAGTGTATTCTTC
V gene: TRBV28; J gene: TRBJ2-1; clone size: many; D gene: .; CDR3 protein: CASSLPLGSNEQFF; CDR3 DNA: TGTGCCAGCAGTCTTCCCCTGGGGTCCAATGAGCAGTTCTTC
V gene: TRBV14; J gene: TRBJ1-2; clone size: many; D gene: TRBD1; CDR3 protein: CASSHEGQGFYGYTF; CDR3 DNA: TGTGCCAGCAGCCATGAGGGACAGGGCTTCTATGGCTACACCTTC
V gene: TRBV3-1; J gene: TRBJ2-7; clone size: .; D gene: TRBD2; CDR3 protein: CASSQSREPFYEQYF; CDR3 DNA: TGTGCCAGCAGCCAATCGCGGGAGCCGTTCTACGAGCAGTACTTC
V gene: TRBV4-2; J gene: TRBJ1-1; clone size: many; D gene: .; CDR3 protein: CASSQEQGPTEAFF; CDR3 DNA: TGTGCCAGCAGCCAAGAACAAGGGCCCACTGAAGCTTTCTTT
V gene: TRBV7-9; J gene: TRBJ2-1; clone size: few; D gene: .; CDR3 protein: CASSLPRGGNEQFF; CDR3 DNA: TGTGCCAGCAGCTTACCCCGGGGAGGCAATGAGCAGTTCTTC
V gene: TRBV2; J gene: TRBJ1-5; clone size: medium-sized; D gene: .; CDR3 protein: CASSGGRAVYSNQPQHF; CDR3 DNA: TGTGCCAGCAGTGGGGGCAGGGCAGTATATAGCAATCAGCCCCAGCATTTT
V gene: TRBV27; J gene: TRBJ2-2; clone size: .; D gene: .; CDR3 protein: CASRHGTANTGELFF; CDR3 DNA: TGTGCCAGCAGACACGGGACGGCGAACACCGGGGAGCTGTTTTTT
V gene: TRBV5-1; J gene: TRBJ1-2; clone size: many; D gene: .; CDR3 protein: CASSLEGTFGYGYTF; CDR3 DNA: TGCGCCAGCAGCTTGGAGGGAACCTTCGGCTATGGCTACACCTTC
V gene: TRBV27; J gene: TRBJ1-1; clone size: medium-sized; D gene: .; CDR3 protein: CASSINIQGNTEAFF; CDR3 DNA: TGTGCCAGCAGTATAAACATACAGGGGAACACTGAAGCTTTCTTT
V gene: TRBV7-9; J gene: TRBJ2-1; clone size: medium-sized; D gene: TRBD1; CDR3 protein: CASSFQQGWGNEQFF; CDR3 DNA: TGTGCCAGCAGCTTCCAACAGGGGTGGGGCAATGAGCAGTTCTTC
V gene: TRBV6-2/TRBV6-3; J gene: TRBJ2-1; clone size: medium-sized; D gene: TRBD2; CDR3 protein: CASIQGLGPVREQFF; CDR3 DNA: TGTGCCAGCATACAGGGACTAGGGCCCGTAAGGGAGCAGTTCTTC
V gene: TRBV7-2; J gene: TRBJ2-3; clone size: medium-sized; D gene: TRBD2; CDR3 protein: CASSFSGLVTDTQYF; CDR3 DNA: TGTGCCAGCAGCTTCTCGGGACTAGTCACAGATACGCAGTATTTT
V gene: TRBV12-5; J gene: TRBJ2-7; clone size: medium-sized; D gene: .; CDR3 protein: CASGLGSLIYEQYF; CDR3 DNA: TGTGCTAGTGGTTTGGGCAGTCTAATCTACGAGCAGTACTTC
V gene: TRBV10-1; J gene: TRBJ2-7; clone size: many; D gene: TRBD1; CDR3 protein: CASSAGTDYEQYF; CDR3 DNA: TGCGCCAGCAGTGCGGGGACAGACTACGAGCAGTACTTC
V gene: TRBV29-1; J gene: TRBJ2-3; clone size: many; D gene: TRBD2; CDR3 protein: CSVEPGGGADTQYF; CDR3 DNA: TGCAGCGTTGAACCGGGGGGAGGCGCAGATACGCAGTATTTT
V gene: TRBV4-2; J gene: TRBJ1-1; clone size: few; D gene: .; CDR3 protein: CASSRPAGLNSEAFF; CDR3 DNA: TGTGCCAGCAGCCGCCCTGCCGGCCTCAACTCGGAGGCTTTCTTT
V gene: TRBV24-1; J gene: TRBJ2-3; clone size: medium-sized; D gene: .; CDR3 protein: CATSDPNTDTQYF; CDR3 DNA: TGTGCCACCAGTGATCCGAACACAGATACGCAGTATTTT
V gene: TRBV12-3/TRBV12-4; J gene: TRBJ1-6; clone size: many; D gene: .; CDR3 protein: CASSPTLRAFGNSPLHF; CDR3 DNA: TGTGCCAGCAGTCCAACCCTTAGGGCGTTTGGAAATTCACCCCTCCACTTT
V gene: TRBV5-1; J gene: TRBJ2-3; clone size: many; D gene: .; CDR3 protein: CASSPGAGGDTQYF; CDR3 DNA: TGCGCCAGCAGCCCGGGGGCAGGTGGAGATACGCAGTATTTT
V gene: TRBV7-2; J gene: TRBJ2-5; clone size: medium-sized; D gene: TRBD2; CDR3 protein: CASSLAGRQETQYF; CDR3 DNA: TGTGCCAGCAGCCTAGCGGGCCGGCAAGAGACCCAGTACTTC
V gene: TRBV7-9; J gene: TRBJ2-7; clone size: many; D gene: TRBD2; CDR3 protein: CASSQTSGASYEQYF; CDR3 DNA: TGTGCCAGCAGCCAAACTAGCGGAGCCTCCTACGAGCAGTACTTC
V gene: TRBV20-1; J gene: TRBJ2-2; clone size: many; D gene: TRBD1; CDR3 protein: CSALRGQGLTGELFF; CDR3 DNA: TGCAGTGCCCTGAGAGGACAGGGATTGACCGGGGAGCTGTTTTTT
V gene: TRBV7-2; J gene: TRBJ2-5; clone size: many; D gene: TRBD2; CDR3 protein: CASSLAVAGGQETQYF; CDR3 DNA: TGTGCCAGCAGCTTAGCGGTAGCGGGAGGCCAAGAGACCCAGTACTTC
V gene: TRBV20-1; J gene: TRBJ2-3; clone size: medium-sized; D gene: .; CDR3 protein: CSAKIWQRVDTQYF; CDR3 DNA: TGCAGTGCTAAAATTTGGCAGCGGGTAGATACGCAGTATTTT
V gene: TRBV29-1; J gene: TRBJ2-6; clone size: medium-sized; D gene: TRBD1; CDR3 protein: CSVEGDSSGANVLTF; CDR3 DNA: TGCAGCGTTGAAGGGGACAGCTCTGGGGCCAACGTCCTGACTTTC
V gene: TRBV5-1; J gene: TRBJ2-6; clone size: many; D gene: .; CDR3 protein: CASSLSGTLRANVLTF; CDR3 DNA: TGCGCCAGCAGCTTATCAGGGACCCTAAGGGCCAACGTCCTGACTTTC
V gene: TRBV7-6; J gene: TRBJ2-5; clone size: many; D gene: .; CDR3 protein: CASSRKGGYQETQYF; CDR3 DNA: TGTGCCAGCAGTCGGAAGGGGGGGTACCAAGAGACCCAGTACTTC
V gene: TRBV4-1; J gene: TRBJ1-1; clone size: many; D gene: .; CDR3 protein: CASSQDSPEGMRAFF; CDR3 DNA: TGCGCCAGCAGCCAAGATAGTCCCGAGGGTATGCGGGCTTTCTTT
V gene: TRBV11-3; J gene: TRBJ2-2; clone size: medium-sized; D gene: .; CDR3 protein: CASSLGIGNTGELFF; CDR3 DNA: TGTGCCAGCAGCTTGGGGATCGGGAACACCGGGGAGCTGTTTTTT
V gene: TRBV12-3/TRBV12-4; J gene: TRBJ1-2; clone size: many; D gene: .; CDR3 protein: CASSPAGVGYTF; CDR3 DNA: TGTGCCAGCAGTCCCGCAGGGGTCGGCTACACCTTC
V gene: TRBV7-2; J gene: TRBJ2-7; clone size: medium-sized; D gene: .; CDR3 protein: CASSPGPNQYEQYF; CDR3 DNA: TGTGCCAGCAGCCCCGGGCCAAATCAATACGAGCAGTACTTC
V gene: TRBV27; J gene: TRBJ2-3; clone size: few; D gene: TRBD2; CDR3 protein: CASSFSAGVDTQYF; CDR3 DNA: TGTGCCAGCAGTTTTTCAGCGGGAGTGGATACGCAGTATTTT
V gene: TRBV7-2; J gene: TRBJ2-3; clone size: few; D gene: TRBD1; CDR3 protein: CASSLAIPTGSFTDTQYF; CDR3 DNA: TGTGCCAGCAGCTTAGCGATTCCGACAGGGAGCTTCACAGATACGCAGTATTTT
V gene: TRBV21-1; J gene: TRBJ2-7; clone size: medium-sized; D gene: .; CDR3 protein: CASSKVPWRGRTYEQYF; CDR3 DNA: TGTGCCAGCAGCAAAGTCCCGTGGCGGGGGAGAACCTACGAGCAGTACTTC
V gene: TRBV20-1; J gene: TRBJ2-2; clone size: few; D gene: TRBD1; CDR3 protein: CSAFSGTANTGELFF; CDR3 DNA: TGCAGTGCCTTCTCCGGGACAGCGAACACCGGGGAGCTGTTTTTT
V gene: TRBV6-2/TRBV6-3; J gene: TRBJ1-1; clone size: medium-sized; D gene: .; CDR3 protein: CASSRPLTDTEAFF; CDR3 DNA: TGTGCCAGCAGTCGACCTTTGACAGACACTGAAGCTTTCTTT
V gene: TRBV19; J gene: TRBJ2-3; clone size: medium-sized; D gene: TRBD2; CDR3 protein: CASSPGTSGSTDTQYF; CDR3 DNA: TGTGCCAGTAGTCCCGGGACTAGCGGATCCACAGATACGCAGTATTTT